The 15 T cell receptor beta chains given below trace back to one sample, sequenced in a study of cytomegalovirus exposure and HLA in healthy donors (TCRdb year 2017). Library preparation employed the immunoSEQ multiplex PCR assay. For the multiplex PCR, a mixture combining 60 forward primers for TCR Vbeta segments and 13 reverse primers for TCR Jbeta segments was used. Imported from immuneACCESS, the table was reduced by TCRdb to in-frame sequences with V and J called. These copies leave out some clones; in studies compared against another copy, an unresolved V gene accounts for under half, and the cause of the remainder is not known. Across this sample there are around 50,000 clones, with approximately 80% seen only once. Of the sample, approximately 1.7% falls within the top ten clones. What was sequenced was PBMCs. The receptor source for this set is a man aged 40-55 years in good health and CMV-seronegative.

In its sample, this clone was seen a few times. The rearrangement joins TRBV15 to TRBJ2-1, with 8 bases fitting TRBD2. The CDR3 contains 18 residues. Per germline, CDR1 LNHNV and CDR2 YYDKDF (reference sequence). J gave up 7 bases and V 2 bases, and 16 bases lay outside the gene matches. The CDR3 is CATSRNLPVGTRSNEQFF. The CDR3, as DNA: TGTGCCACCAGCAGAAATCTACCCGTAGGGACTAGGAGTAATGAGCAGTTCTTC. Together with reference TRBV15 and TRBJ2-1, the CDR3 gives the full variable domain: DAMVIQNPRYQVTQFGKPVTLSCSQTLNHNVMYWYQQKSSQAPKLLFHYYDKDFNNEADTPDNFQSRRPNTSFCFLDIRSPGLGDTAMYLCATSRNLPVGTRSNEQFFGPGTRLTVL.

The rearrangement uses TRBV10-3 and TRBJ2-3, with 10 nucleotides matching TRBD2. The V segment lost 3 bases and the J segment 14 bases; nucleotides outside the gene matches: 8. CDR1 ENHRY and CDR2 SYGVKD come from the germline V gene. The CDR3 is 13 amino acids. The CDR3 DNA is TGTGCCATCAGTGACATCAAGCGGGGGGGCTGGTATTTT. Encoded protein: CAISDIKRGGWYF.

CDR3 protein: CASSHNSYEQYF. Written as DNA, the CDR3 is TGTGCCAGCAGCCATAACAGCTACGAGCAGTACTTC. V usage is TRBV9 and J usage is TRBJ2-7; D unresolved. The V gene's germline CDR1 is SGDLS and CDR2 YYNGEE. The CDR3 covers 12 residues. Deletions cut 4 bases from V and 3 bases from J, with 8 bases between.

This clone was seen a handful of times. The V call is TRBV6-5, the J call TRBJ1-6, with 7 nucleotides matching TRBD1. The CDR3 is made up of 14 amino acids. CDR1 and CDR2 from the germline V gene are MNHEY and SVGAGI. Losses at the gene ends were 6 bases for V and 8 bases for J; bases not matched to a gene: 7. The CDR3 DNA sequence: TGTGCCAGCAGGGCGGGACAGCTCCATTCACCCCTCCACTTT. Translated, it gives CASRAGQLHSPLHF.

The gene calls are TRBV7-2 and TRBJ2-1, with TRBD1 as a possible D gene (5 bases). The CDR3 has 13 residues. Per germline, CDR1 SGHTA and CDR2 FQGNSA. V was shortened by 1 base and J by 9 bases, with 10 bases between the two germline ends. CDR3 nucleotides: TGTGCCAGCAGCTTAGTAGGTACAGGTGAGCAGTTCTTC. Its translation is CASSLVGTGEQFF.

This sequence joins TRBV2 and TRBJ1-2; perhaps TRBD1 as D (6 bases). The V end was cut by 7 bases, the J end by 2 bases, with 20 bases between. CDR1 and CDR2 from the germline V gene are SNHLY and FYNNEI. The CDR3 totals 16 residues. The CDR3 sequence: CASIPERYRENYGYTF. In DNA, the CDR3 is TGTGCCAGCATCCCAGAGAGGTACAGGGAAAACTATGGCTACACCTTC.

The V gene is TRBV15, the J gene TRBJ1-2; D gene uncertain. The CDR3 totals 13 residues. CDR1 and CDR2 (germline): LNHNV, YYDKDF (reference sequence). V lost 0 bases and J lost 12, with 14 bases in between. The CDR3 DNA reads TGTGCCACCAGCAGAGATCGGGAACCCCGTCACACCTTC. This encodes CATSRDREPRHTF.

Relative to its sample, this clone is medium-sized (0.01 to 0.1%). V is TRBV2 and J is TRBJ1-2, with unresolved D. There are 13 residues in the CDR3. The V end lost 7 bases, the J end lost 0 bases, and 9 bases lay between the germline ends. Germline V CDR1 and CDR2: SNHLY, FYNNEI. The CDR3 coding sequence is TGTGCCAGCACCTGGCGGCCTAACTATGGCTACACCTTC. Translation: CASTWRPNYGYTF.

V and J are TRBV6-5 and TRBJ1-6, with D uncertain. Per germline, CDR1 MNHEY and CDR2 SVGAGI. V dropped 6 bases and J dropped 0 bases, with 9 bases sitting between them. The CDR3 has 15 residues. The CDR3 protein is CASSFGSSYNSPLHF. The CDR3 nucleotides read TGTGCCAGCAGCTTTGGGAGCTCCTATAATTCACCCCTCCACTTT.

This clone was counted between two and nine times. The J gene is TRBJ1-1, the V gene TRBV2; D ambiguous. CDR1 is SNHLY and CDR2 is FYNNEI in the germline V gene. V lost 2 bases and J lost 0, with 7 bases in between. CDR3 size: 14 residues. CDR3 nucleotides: TGTGCCAGCAGTGAAACAGTCATGAACACTGAAGCTTTCTTT. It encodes CASSETVMNTEAFF.

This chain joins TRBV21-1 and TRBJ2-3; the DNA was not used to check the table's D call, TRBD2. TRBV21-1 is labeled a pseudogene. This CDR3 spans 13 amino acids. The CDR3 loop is CAIPSGVTDTQYF. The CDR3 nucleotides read TGTGCCATCCCGTCGGGTGTTACAGATACGCAGTATTTT.

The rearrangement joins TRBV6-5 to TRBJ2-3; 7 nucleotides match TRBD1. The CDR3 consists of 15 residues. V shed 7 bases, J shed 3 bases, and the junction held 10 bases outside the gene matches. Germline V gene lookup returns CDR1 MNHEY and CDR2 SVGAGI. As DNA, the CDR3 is TGTGCCAGCAATCCAGGGGGTGCCCGGACAGATACGCAGTATTTT. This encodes CASNPGGARTDTQYF.

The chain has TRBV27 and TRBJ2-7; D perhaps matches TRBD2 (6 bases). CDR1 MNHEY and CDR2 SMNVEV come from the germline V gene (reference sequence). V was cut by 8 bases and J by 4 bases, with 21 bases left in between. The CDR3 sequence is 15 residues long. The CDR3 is CASPFPLTGGYEQYV. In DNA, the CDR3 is TGTGCCAGCCCTTTCCCCCTCACCGGGGGATACGAGCAGTACGTC.

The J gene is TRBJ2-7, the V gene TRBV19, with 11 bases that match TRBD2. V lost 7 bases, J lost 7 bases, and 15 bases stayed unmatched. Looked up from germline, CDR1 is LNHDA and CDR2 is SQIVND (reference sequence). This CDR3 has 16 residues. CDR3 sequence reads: CASNSAGGLAASEQYF. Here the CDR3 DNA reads TGTGCCAGTAATTCGGCGGGGGGACTAGCGGCGAGTGAGCAGTACTTC. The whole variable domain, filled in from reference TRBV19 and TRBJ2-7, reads DGGITQSPKYLFRKEGQNVTLSCEQNLNHDAMYWYRQDPGQGLRLIYYSQIVNDFQKGDIAEGYSVSREKKESFPLTVTSAQKNPTAFYLCASNSAGGLAASEQYFGPGTRLTVT.

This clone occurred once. The CDR3: CASSEVQARQPQHF. The DNA for the CDR3 is TGTGCCAGCAGTGAAGTGCAGGCCCGCCAGCCCCAGCATTTT. The V call is TRBV2, the J call TRBJ1-5, with D uncertain. The CDR3 sequence is 14 residues long. V was pared by 1 base and J by 7 bases, with 11 bases between. CDR1 is SNHLY and CDR2 is FYNNEI in the germline V gene.